The 26 T cell receptor beta chains below all came from one sample that was sequenced in a study of tumor and adjacent non-tumor tissue in lung cancer. A modified ARM-PCR protocol with three rounds of nested PCR amplified TCRbeta. TCRdb recomputed calls from the multiplex PCR reads with MiXCR, one row per CDR3 protein. The sample lists 100,000 to 120,000 distinct CDR3 sequences; approximately 80% were seen once. The template was RNA from unsorted bulk tissue. The specimen was lung tumor tissue. These receptors originate from a man in his 70s with non-small cell lung cancer.

This rearrangement joins TRBV12-3 or TRBV12-4 to TRBJ2-3; TRBD2 is a possible D gene (7 bases). Trimming pared 3 bases from V and 11 bases from J, leaving 21 bases between. This CDR3 is built from 15 residues. The CDR3 is CASSLGDGGPDVQYF. The CDR3 DNA is TGTGCCAGCAGTTTGGGGGACGGGGGGCCAGATGTGCAGTATTTT.

V is TRBV18 and J is TRBJ1-1; D is undetermined. The germline V gene has CDR1 KGHSH and CDR2 LQKENI. Trimming took off 6 bases at V and 5 bases at J, with 16 bases between the two ends. The CDR3 is 14 amino acids. CDR3 residues: CASSSDVAKTEAFF. In DNA, the CDR3 is TGTGCCAGCTCCTCGGACGTGGCGAAGACTGAAGCTTTCTTT.

Remarks on this clonotype: The CDR3 carries no conserved terminal phenylalanine or tryptophan, so it likely arises from a read error. The chain has TRBV10-3 and TRBJ2-7; the D is unclear. Germline loops: CDR1 ENHRY, CDR2 SYGVKD. V lost 4 bases, J lost 2 bases, and 12 bases lay in between. The CDR3 consists of 14 residues. CDR3 in DNA: TGTGCCATCAGTGGTGTAGGGAACCCCTACGAGCAGTACTCC. As protein: CAISGVGNPYEQYS.

This clonotype was counted many times. V gene TRBV6-1 combines with J gene TRBJ2-1, with 7 bases matching TRBD1. The V gene's germline CDR1 is MNHNS and CDR2 SASEGT. This CDR3 is 15 amino acids long. The V segment lost 3 bases and the J segment 5 bases; nucleotides outside the gene matches: 7. The DNA of the CDR3 is TGTGCCAGCAGTGACCCGGGACAGCTAAACAATGAGCAGTTCTTC. It is translated as CASSDPGQLNNEQFF.

Details on this clonotype: One end of the junction varies from germline; a read error may be responsible. This chain links TRBV4-1 with TRBJ1-5; unclear D gene. Germline V gene data show CDR1 as MGHRA and CDR2 as YSYEKL. The CDR3 spans 13 residues. The CDR3 DNA sequence: TGCACCAGCAGCCAAGCGATCAATCAACCCCAGCATTTT. Protein: CTSSQAINQPQHF.

The V call is TRBV11-3, the J call TRBJ2-3; possible D gene TRBD2, 5 bases. Germline CDR1 is SGHNT and CDR2 is YENEEA. The CDR3 consists of 15 residues. V was clipped by 7 bases and J by 15 bases, with 29 bases between them. Written as DNA, the CDR3 is TGTGCCAGCACCCGTCGGGATATAAGCACAGATACCCAATATTTT. Protein product: CASTRRDISTDTQYF.

A note on this clonotype: At one end the junction does not follow the germline gene, possibly because of a read error. This sequence joins TRBV11-2 and TRBJ2-1; TRBD1 might be the D (5 bases). Germline values: CDR1 SGHAT, CDR2 FQNNGV. The CDR3 totals 17 residues. CDR3 nucleotides: TGTGCCAGTGTTTGGGGCTCCAGCGCCGCCTCCTGCAATGAGAAGTTCTTC. Translating it yields CASVWGSSAASCNEKFF.

This clonotype was seen repeatedly, ten times or more. The V gene is TRBV29-1, the J gene TRBJ1-1, with D possibly being TRBD1 (5 bases). This CDR3 comprises 14 residues. V was clipped by 7 bases and J by 3 bases, with 18 bases between them. The germline gives CDR1 SQVTM, CDR2 ANQGSEA. The CDR3 loop reads CSAGSGSVYTEAFF. DNA for the CDR3: TGCAGCGCCGGATCAGGGTCCGTATACACTGAAGCTTTCTTT.

Details on this clonotype: Relative to the germline gene, one junction end is altered; a read error may explain this. The V and J genes are TRBV11-1 and TRBJ2-5; D is undetermined. Germline V gives CDR1 SGHAT, CDR2 FQDESV (reference sequence). The CDR3 runs 13 residues. DNA of the CDR3: TGTGCCATCAGCTTAAGACGGGTAGAGACCCAGTACTTC. Translating it yields CAISLRRVETQYF.

On this clonotype itself: Sequence at one end of the junction differs from germline and may be a read error. V and J are TRBV11-2 and TRBJ2-2; 12 bases fit TRBD2. Germline lookup yields CDR1 SGHAT and CDR2 FQNNGV. CDR3 length: 15 residues. The DNA of the CDR3 is TGTGCCAGCAGCTCCCTAGCGGGAGGGACCGGGGAGCCGTTTTTT. Amino acids: CASSSLAGGTGEPFF. Drawing the rest from reference TRBV11-2 and TRBJ2-2, the complete variable domain is EAGVAQSPRYKIIEKRQSVAFWCNPISGHATLYWYQQILGQGPKLLIQFQNNGVVDDSQLPKDRFSAERLKGVDSTLKIQPAKLEDSAVYLCASSSLAGGTGEPFFGEGSRLTVL.

As regards this clonotype: At one of its ends the junction is not consistent with the germline gene, which may arise from a read error. The chain uses TRBV6-5 and TRBJ2-7, with D perhaps matching TRBD1 (6 bases). Germline loops: CDR1 MNHEY, CDR2 SVGAGI. CDR3 size: 14 residues. CDR3 coding DNA: TGCGCCAGCATTTATACCAGGACAGTCTGCGAGCAGTACTTC. It translates to CASIYTRTVCEQYF.

Turning to this clonotype: At one of its ends the junction is not consistent with the germline gene, which may arise from a read error. V and J are TRBV6-5 and TRBJ2-7; 9 bases align to TRBD2. Germline CDR1 and CDR2: MNHEY and SVGAGI. The CDR3 runs 18 residues. The CDR3 DNA is TGTGCCAACAGTTACTCTGGGCTAGCGGGACGCCCAGGGTCCGAGCAGTACTTC. Translation gives CANSYSGLAGRPGSEQYF.

As for this clonotype: One end of the junction is discordant with germline, which a read error may explain. This chain links TRBV7-9 with TRBJ2-7, with D maybe TRBD2 (6 bases). CDR1 and CDR2 from the germline V gene are SEHNR and FQNEAQ (reference sequence). The CDR3 length is 17 residues. This CDR3 reads CASSPSLRGADPSEQYF. The DNA of the CDR3 is TGTGCCAGCAGCCCCTCTTTGCGCGGGGCCGATCCTAGCGAGCAGTATTTC.

The chain combines TRBV29-1 with TRBJ1-2; D remains ambiguous. CDR3 length: 13 amino acids. The germline CDR1 and CDR2 sequences are SQVTM and ANQGSEA. With 8 bases removed from V and 4 bases from J, the gap between germline ends came to 17 bases. The DNA of the CDR3 is TGCAGCCTTTTCCAGACGCGAGCCTATGGCTACACCTTC. It is translated as CSLFQTRAYGYTF. The whole variable domain, filled in from reference TRBV29-1 and TRBJ1-2, reads SAVISQKPSRDICQRGTSLTIQCQVDSQVTMMFWYRQQPGQSLTLIATANQGSEATYESGFVIDKFPISRPNLTFSTLTVSNMSPEDSSIYLCSLFQTRAYGYTFGSGTRLTVV.

This clonotype appeared once. An end of the junction does not agree with germline; a read error may underlie this. The V call is TRBV20-1, the J call TRBJ2-5; D is possibly TRBD1 or TRBD2 (5 bases each). Germline V CDR1 and CDR2: DFQATT, SNEGSKA (reference sequence). CDR3 length: 12 amino acids. CDR3 coding DNA: TGCAGTGCTAGACCCAGGGCAGGGACCCACTACTTC. It specifies CSARPRAGTHYF.

The chain joins TRBV29-1 to TRBJ2-3; possibly TRBD1 for D (6 bases). Germline V CDR1 and CDR2: SQVTM, ANQGSEA. The CDR3 totals 14 residues. The V and J ends lost 7 bases and 12 bases respectively, with 26 bases between them. CDR3 loop: CSANDGQRTDIQYF. The CDR3 DNA follows: TGCAGCGCAAACGACGGCCAGAGGACAGATATTCAGTATTTT.

Remarks on this clonotype: In this CDR3 the conserved last residue, phenylalanine or tryptophan, is missing, so a read error is likely. The CDR3 nucleotides read TGCATCGGTACAGGGAACTATGGCTACACCATC. Translating it yields CIGTGNYGYTI. This sequence joins TRBV29-1 and TRBJ1-2, with a possible D match to TRBD1 (6 bases). The V gene's germline CDR1 is SQVTM and CDR2 ANQGSEA. The CDR3 sequence is 11 residues long.

This chain connects TRBV29-1 to TRBJ2-5, with D possibly being TRBD2 (5 bases). Germline CDR1 is SQVTM and CDR2 is ANQGSEA. Trimming left V 7 bases short and J 5 bases short, with 11 bases between. This CDR3 has 11 amino acids. The CDR3 loop is CSGERGETQYF. Written as DNA, the CDR3 is TGCAGCGGGGAACGAGGGGAGACCCAGTACTTC.

The V and J genes are TRBV4-2 and TRBJ2-7; 7 bases fit TRBD2. CDR1 is LGHNA and CDR2 is YNFKEQ in the germline V gene. V lost 3 bases to trimming and J lost 13 bases; unmatched junction nucleotides: 9. The CDR3 is made up of 12 amino acids. This chain's CDR3 is CASSQGDYEHYF. The CDR3 region has the DNA TGTGCCAGCAGCCAGGGGGACTACGAACATTACTTC.

A word on this clonotype: This sequence may be a read error, since a much larger clone differs from it by one base. The CDR3 loop is CASSLTGGGTYEQYF. The CDR3 DNA follows: TGTGCCAGCAGTTTGACTGGCGGGGGGACCTACGAGCAGTACTTC. J is TRBJ2-7 and V is TRBV2, with 8 bases aligning to TRBD2. The trim removed 5 bases at V and 2 bases at J, leaving 8 bases unmatched. The CDR3 loop spans 15 amino acids. Germline V gives CDR1 SNHLY, CDR2 FYNNEI.

Note on this clonotype: Since the CDR3 does not end with the conserved phenylalanine or tryptophan, this likely comes from a read error. This chain links TRBV7-9 with TRBJ2-2, with D unclear. CDR1 is SEHNR and CDR2 is FQNEAQ in the germline V gene (reference sequence). There are 14 residues in the CDR3. The DNA for the CDR3 is TGCGCCAGCAGCTTAACGGTGAACACCGGGGAGCTGTTTTTG. Translating gives CASSLTVNTGELFL.

In the case of this clonotype: A much larger clone is a single base away; this may be a read error. The genes are TRBV20-1 and TRBJ1-1; TRBD1 matches 7 bases. Germline values: CDR1 DFQATT, CDR2 SNEGSKA (reference sequence). The CDR3 runs to 14 residues. Trimming cost V 5 bases and J 1 base; bases outside gene matches: 7. The CDR3 DNA sequence: TGCAGTGCTGAACCGGACAGGTCGAACACTGAAGCTTTCTTT. It is translated as CSAEPDRSNTEAFF.

This clonotype was counted only a few times. At one end the junction does not follow the germline gene, possibly because of a read error. V is TRBV10-2 and J is TRBJ1-1; possibly TRBD1 for D (6 bases). Germline V CDR1 and CDR2: WSHSY, SAAADI. The length of the CDR3 is 12 residues. The CDR3 spells CANRDRGAEAFF. CDR3 nucleotide sequence: TGTGCCAACAGGGACCGTGGCGCTGAAGCTTTCTTT.

In regard to this clonotype: The junction differs from germline at one of its ends, possibly a read error. The V gene is TRBV4-3, the J gene TRBJ2-2, with TRBD1 matching over 7 bases. The CDR3 sequence is 15 residues long. Germline V lookup: CDR1 LGHNA, CDR2 YSLEER. The CDR3 sequence is CASSLKGADTGELFF. CDR3 in DNA: TGCGCAAGCAGCCTAAAGGGGGCCGACACCGGGGAGCTGTTTTTT.

Details on this clonotype: Sequence at one end of the junction differs from germline and may be a read error. The chain employs TRBV5-1 and TRBJ2-7; D gene unclear. CDR3 size: 15 residues. Germline V gene data show CDR1 as SGHRS and CDR2 as YFSETQ. The CDR3 is CARSLGTYHFYDQYF. The CDR3, as DNA: TGCGCCAGGAGCTTGGGAACATACCACTTCTACGACCAGTACTTC.

In regard to this clonotype: A read error may be the cause here, since a much bigger clone is one base away. The J gene is TRBJ2-2, the V gene TRBV24-1; D gene unclear. The CDR3 covers 11 residues. Germline assignment: CDR1 KGHDR and CDR2 SFDVKD. V shed 11 bases and J shed 7 bases, with 10 bases lying between them. For the CDR3, the DNA is TGTGCCATGGCGACCCACGGGGAGCTGTTTTTT. Translated: CAMATHGELFF.